The present T cell receptor (beta chain) was sequenced within a study of blood T cell repertoires in COVID-19. Study-level information: The origin of the acute and convalescent COVID-19 samples was the United States, Italy and Spain. The analysed material was cDNA or gDNA that came from T cells, B-cell-depleted T cells, or PBMCs.

Original handling: Amplification of reference gene primers provided the estimated nucleated cell counts. TCRdb's copy holds only in-frame clones and misses some; the assay was immunoSEQ multiplex PCR. The DNA gave D and trimming, while V, J and clone size come from that table. The sample lists 95,000 to 150,000 clones, about 79% seen once, with approximately 4.9% in the top ten. The germline V gene has CDR1 MNHNS and CDR2 SASEGT. The CDR3 runs 16 residues. Comment on this clone: At one of its ends the junction is not consistent with the germline gene, which may arise from a read error.

Sequencing input: peripheral blood. V is TRBV6-1 and J is TRBJ1-2; the D is unclear. The receptor comes from a woman between 65 and 79 years old with acute or convalescent COVID-19. DNA of the CDR3: TGTGCCAGCAGAGAAGGGTCTGGACTTTTCAACTATGGCTACACCTTC. Residues: CASREGSGLFNYGYTF.